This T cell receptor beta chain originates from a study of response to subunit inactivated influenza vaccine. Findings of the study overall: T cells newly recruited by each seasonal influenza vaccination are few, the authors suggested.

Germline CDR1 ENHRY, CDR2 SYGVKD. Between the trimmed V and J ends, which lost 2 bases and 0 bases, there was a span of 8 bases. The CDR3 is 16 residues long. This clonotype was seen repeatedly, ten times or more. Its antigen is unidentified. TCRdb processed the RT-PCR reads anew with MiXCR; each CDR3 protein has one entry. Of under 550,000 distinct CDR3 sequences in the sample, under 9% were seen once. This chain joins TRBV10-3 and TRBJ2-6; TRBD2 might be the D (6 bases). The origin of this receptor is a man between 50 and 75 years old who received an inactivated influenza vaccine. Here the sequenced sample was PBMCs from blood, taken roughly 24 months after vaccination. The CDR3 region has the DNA TGTGCCATCAGTGAGAGGCGGGACTCTGGGGCCAACGTCCTGACTTTC. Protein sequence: CAISERRDSGANVLTF.